The 4 T cell receptor beta chains in this list originate from one sample, sequenced in a study of shared clonotypes between healthy human individuals. TCRdb's copy holds only in-frame clones and misses some; the assay was immunoSEQ multiplex PCR. Among millions of clones listed, 85% to 95% were seen once. Sequenced material: naive CD4+ T cells sorted from blood. The subset is: CD45RA+ positively selected. These receptors were collected from a man between 18 and 35 years old in good health.

This chain connects TRBV6-6 to TRBJ1-2, with 10 bases identical to TRBD1. The V and J ends lost 6 bases and 4 bases, in that order; junction bases with no gene match: 11. CDR1 is MNHNY and CDR2 is SVGAGI in the germline V gene (reference sequence). This CDR3 is built from 16 residues. The CDR3 nucleotides read TGTGCCAGCAGATCGATCCGGGACAGGGGTTCCTATGGCTACACCTTC. Translated, it gives CASRSIRDRGSYGYTF.

A single count supports this clone. CDR3 sequence (DNA): TGTGCCAGCGAGGTGACATGGAATTCACCCCTCCACTTT. This encodes CASEVTWNSPLHF. The rearrangement joins TRBV6-1 to TRBJ1-6; D is uncertain. CDR1 is MNHNS, CDR2 SASEGT, per germline. Trimming pared 8 bases from V and 7 bases from J, leaving 12 bases between. CDR3 size: 13 residues.

As regards this clone: Other DNA sequences in this specimen translate into the identical CDR3. V gene TRBV18 combines with J gene TRBJ2-7; D call uncertain. Deletions cut 3 bases from V and 1 base from J, with 10 bases between. The CDR3 has 14 residues. The germline V gene has CDR1 KGHSH and CDR2 LQKENI. The CDR3 coding sequence is TGTGCCAGCTCACCCGGACGCATTTCCTACGAGCAGTACTTC. Translation gives CASSPGRISYEQYF.

Here the CDR3 reads CASRGTGQGAYEQYF. The CDR3 nucleotides read TGTGCCAGCAGGGGAACGGGACAGGGGGCCTACGAGCAGTACTTC. J is TRBJ2-7 and V is TRBV2; 11 bases are a match to TRBD1. CDR1 and CDR2 (germline): SNHLY, FYNNEI. Trimming cost V 6 bases and J 2 bases; bases outside gene matches: 6. The CDR3 runs 15 residues.